This T cell receptor (beta chain) derives from a study of control samples from healthy donors and cancer patients. The CDR3 has 16 residues. Germline trimming cut 0 bases from V and 4 bases from J; bases unmatched to any gene: 4. The germline V gene has CDR1 SGDLS and CDR2 YYNGEE. The method was immunoSEQ multiplex PCR; TCRdb's version includes in-frame clones alone and lacks a portion of them. This table has about 120,000 clones, approximately 88% appearing once. The receptor comes from a middle-aged man in good health. The chain recombines TRBV9 with TRBJ2-1; 10 bases align to TRBD2. The material sequenced was blood. In DNA form, the CDR3 reads TGTGCCAGCAGCGTAGCTAGCGGGGGAGATTACAATGAGCAGTTCTTC. Translation: CASSVASGGDYNEQFF. The full variable domain, with the rest looked up from reference TRBV9 and TRBJ2-1, is DSGVTQTPKHLITATGQRVTLRCSPRSGDLSVYWYQQSLDQGLQFLIQYYNGEERAKGNILERFSAQQFPDLHSELNLSSLELGDSALYFCASSVASGGDYNEQFFGPGTRLTVL.